The 13 T cell receptor beta chains below were found in one sample sequenced in a study of cytomegalovirus exposure and HLA in healthy donors (dated by TCRdb to about 2017). Library creation used the immunoSEQ multiplex PCR assay. The multiplex PCR relied on a mix of 60 forward primers for TCR Vbeta segments and 13 reverse primers for TCR Jbeta segments. This immuneACCESS table, as held by TCRdb, lists in-frame sequences with V and J called but not all clones. Of the missing ones, under half trace to an unresolved V gene in checked studies; the others have no known cause. The sample table shows some 150,000 clones, and approximately 75% are seen once. The ten biggest clones cover more than 3% of the sample. Sample: PBMCs. The receptors come from a man aged 25 to 40 in good health and CMV-seropositive.

This sequence joins TRBV5-1 and TRBJ2-5, with D possibly matching TRBD1 (5 bases). V lost 0 bases, J lost 3 bases, and 9 bases lay in between. Germline-derived CDR1 and CDR2 are SGHRS and YFSETQ. The CDR3 sequence is 14 residues long. CDR3 sequence (DNA): TGCGCCAGCAGCTTGGTCCCAGGGAAAGAGACCCAGTACTTC. Its translation: CASSLVPGKETQYF.

The chain employs TRBV2 and TRBJ2-1, with 8 nucleotides matching TRBD1. The CDR3 is 14 residues long. Germline CDR1 is SNHLY and CDR2 is FYNNEI. Unmatched junction bases numbered 2, after V lost 5 bases and J lost 2 bases. CDR3 sequence reads: CASSWTGTYNEQFF. The CDR3 nucleotides are TGTGCCAGCAGTTGGACAGGGACCTACAATGAGCAGTTCTTC.

The chain carries TRBV6-6 and TRBJ2-7; D might be TRBD1 (5 bases). Germline lookup yields CDR1 MNHNY and CDR2 SVGAGI (reference sequence). V was clipped by 5 bases and J by 2 bases, with 10 bases between them. This CDR3 is built from 13 residues. The CDR3 DNA sequence: TGTGCCAGCAGTCCGCGACAGACCTACGAGCAGTACTTC. Amino acid sequence: CASSPRQTYEQYF.

The rearrangement links TRBV7-9 to TRBJ1-1, with 11 bases lining up with TRBD1. The CDR3 is made up of 14 amino acids. The V segment lost 5 bases and the J segment 8 bases; nucleotides outside the gene matches: 7. Per germline, CDR1 SEHNR and CDR2 FQNEAQ (reference sequence). This CDR3 is CASSARTGGSEAFF. CDR3 nucleotide sequence: TGTGCCAGCAGCGCAAGGACAGGGGGCTCGGAAGCTTTCTTT.

This chain connects TRBV30 to TRBJ2-7, with 11 positions matching TRBD1. J lost 7 bases, V lost 4 bases, and 9 bases had no gene match. The germline V gene has CDR1 GTSNPN and CDR2 SVGIG (reference sequence). The CDR3 length is 14 residues. Written as DNA, the CDR3 is TGTGCCTGGAACGCCGGGACAGGGGGAAGAGAGCAGTACTTC. Amino acids: CAWNAGTGGREQYF.

In this sample, this clone turned up a few times. This chain uses TRBV28 with TRBJ1-2; 8 nucleotides match TRBD1. J was trimmed by 4 bases and V by 2 bases; bases with no gene match: 3. The CDR3 is 14 residues long. Per the germline V gene, CDR1 is MDHEN and CDR2 is SYDVKM. CDR3 DNA sequence: TGTGCCAGCAGTTTACGGACAGGGAGCTATGGCTACACCTTC. This sequence encodes CASSLRTGSYGYTF.

V is TRBV2 and J is TRBJ1-5; D ambiguous. The CDR3 runs 15 residues. V lost 2 bases, J lost 0 bases, and 8 bases lay in between. Germline-derived CDR1 and CDR2 are SNHLY and FYNNEI. The CDR3 DNA is TGTGCCAGCAGTGAACAGGTATATAGCAATCAGCCCCAGCATTTT. This codes for CASSEQVYSNQPQHF.

The chain recombines TRBV9 with TRBJ2-1; 9 bases agree with TRBD1. Looked up from germline, CDR1 is SGDLS and CDR2 is YYNGEE. The CDR3 covers 15 residues. The V gene end was trimmed by 4 bases and the J gene end by 8 bases; junction bases not matched to a gene: 10. DNA of the CDR3: TGTGCCAGCAGCCTATCCGGGACAGGGTACTATGAGCAGTTCTTC. This translates into CASSLSGTGYYEQFF.

The DNA of the CDR3 is TGTGCCAGCAGCCCCCCTACTGGGGCCAACGTCCTGACTTTC. Translated: CASSPPTGANVLTF. The V call is TRBV5-5, the J call TRBJ2-6, with D unclear. This CDR3 has 14 amino acids. V lost 4 bases, J lost 2 bases, and 7 bases lay in between. Germline loops: CDR1 SGHKS, CDR2 YYEKEE (reference sequence).

This clone was picked up one time. This chain connects TRBV11-1 to TRBJ1-6; the D gene is possibly TRBD1 (5 bases). Germline CDR1 is SGHAT and CDR2 is FQDESV (reference sequence). The CDR3 runs to 16 residues. Trimming removed 5 bases from V and 4 bases from J, with 15 bases in between. The CDR3 spells CASSPGRQYYNSPLHF. The CDR3 nucleotides read TGTGCCAGCAGCCCGGGCCGACAGTATTATAATTCACCCCTCCACTTT.

The chain uses TRBV28 and TRBJ2-1; TRBD1 aligns across 8 bases. The CDR3 is made up of 15 amino acids. Germline lookup yields CDR1 MDHEN and CDR2 SYDVKM. V shed 7 bases, J shed 4 bases, and the junction held 9 bases outside the gene matches. The CDR3 bases are TGTGCCAGCACTACTGGACAGGGAATATACAATGAGCAGTTCTTC. The encoded protein is CASTTGQGIYNEQFF.

The chain joins TRBV11-2 to TRBJ2-7; tentative D call: TRBD2 (5 bases). Germline V gene sequence: CDR1 SGHAT, CDR2 FQNNGV. This CDR3 is 16 amino acids long. V was clipped by 1 base and J by 0 bases, with 13 bases between them. The CDR3 DNA sequence: TGTGCCAGCAGCTTAGGTCCTAGCCTTAGCTCCTACGAGCAGTACTTC. It codes for CASSLGPSLSSYEQYF.

This clone was picked up a small number of times. This rearrangement joins TRBV7-6 to TRBJ2-6; 10 bases fit TRBD1. CDR1 is SGHVS, CDR2 FNYEAQ, per germline. V shed 5 bases, J shed 1 base, and the junction held 8 bases outside the gene matches. This CDR3 is 18 amino acids long. The CDR3 region has the DNA TGTGCCAGCAGCGCAAGGACAGGGGGATTTTCTGGGGCCAACGTCCTGACTTTC. Residues: CASSARTGGFSGANVLTF. Based on the CDR3 plus reference TRBV7-6 and TRBJ2-6, the full variable domain is GAGVSQSPRYKVTKRGQDVALRCDPISGHVSLYWYRQALGQGPEFLTYFNYEAQQDKSGLPNDRFSAERPEGSISTLTIQRTEQRDSAMYRCASSARTGGFSGANVLTFGAGSRLTVL.